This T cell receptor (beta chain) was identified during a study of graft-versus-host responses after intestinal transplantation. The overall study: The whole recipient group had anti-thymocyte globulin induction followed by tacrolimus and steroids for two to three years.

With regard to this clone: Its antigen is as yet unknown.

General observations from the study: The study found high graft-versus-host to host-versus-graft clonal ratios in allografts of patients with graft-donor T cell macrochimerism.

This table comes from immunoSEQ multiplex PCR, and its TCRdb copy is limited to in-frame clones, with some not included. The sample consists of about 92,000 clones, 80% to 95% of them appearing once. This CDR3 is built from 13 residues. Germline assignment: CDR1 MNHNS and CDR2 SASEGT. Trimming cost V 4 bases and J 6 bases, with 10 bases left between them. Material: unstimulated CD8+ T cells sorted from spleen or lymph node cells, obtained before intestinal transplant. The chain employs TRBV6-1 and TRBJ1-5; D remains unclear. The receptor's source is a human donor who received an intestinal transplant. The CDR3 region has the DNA TGTGCCAGCAGTGTCTGGGTTTCTCAGCCCCAGCATTTT. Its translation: CASSVWVSQPQHF.